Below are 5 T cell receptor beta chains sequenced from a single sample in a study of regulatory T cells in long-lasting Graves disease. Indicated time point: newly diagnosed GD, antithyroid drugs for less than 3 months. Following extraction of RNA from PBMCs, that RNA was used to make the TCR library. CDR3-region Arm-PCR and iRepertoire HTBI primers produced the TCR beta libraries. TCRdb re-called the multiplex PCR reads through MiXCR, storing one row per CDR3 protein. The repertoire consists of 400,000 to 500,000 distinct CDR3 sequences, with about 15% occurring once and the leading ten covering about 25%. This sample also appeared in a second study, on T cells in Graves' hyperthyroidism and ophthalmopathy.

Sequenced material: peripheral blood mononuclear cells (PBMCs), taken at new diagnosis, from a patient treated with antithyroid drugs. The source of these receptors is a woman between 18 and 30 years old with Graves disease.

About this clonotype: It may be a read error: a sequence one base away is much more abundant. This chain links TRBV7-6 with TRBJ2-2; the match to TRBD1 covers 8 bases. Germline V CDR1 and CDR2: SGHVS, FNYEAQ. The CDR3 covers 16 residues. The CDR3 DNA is TGTGCCAGCAGCTTATCGGGACAGGCTTACACCGGGGGGCTGTTTTTT. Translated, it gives CASSLSGQAYTGGLFF.

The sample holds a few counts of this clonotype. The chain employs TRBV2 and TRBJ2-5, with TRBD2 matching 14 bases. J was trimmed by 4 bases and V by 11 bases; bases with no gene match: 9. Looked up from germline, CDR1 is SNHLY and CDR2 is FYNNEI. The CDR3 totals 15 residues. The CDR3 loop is CADRGLAGVRETQYF. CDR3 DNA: TGTGCCGACAGGGGACTAGCGGGAGTTCGAGAGACCCAGTACTTC.

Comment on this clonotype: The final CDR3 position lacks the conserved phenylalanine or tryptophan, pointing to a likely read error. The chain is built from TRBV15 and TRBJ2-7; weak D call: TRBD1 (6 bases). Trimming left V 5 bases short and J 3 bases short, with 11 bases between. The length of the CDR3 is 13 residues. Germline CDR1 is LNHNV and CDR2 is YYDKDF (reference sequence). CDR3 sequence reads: CATSVQGDYEQYI. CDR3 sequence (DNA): TGTGCCACCAGCGTACAGGGAGACTACGAGCAGTACATC.

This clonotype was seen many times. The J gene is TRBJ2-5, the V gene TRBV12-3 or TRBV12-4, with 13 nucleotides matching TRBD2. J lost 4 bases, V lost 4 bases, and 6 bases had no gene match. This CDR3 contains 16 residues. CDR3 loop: CASSWTSGGLGETQYF. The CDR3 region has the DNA TGTGCCAGCAGTTGGACTAGCGGGGGCCTTGGAGAGACCCAGTACTTC.

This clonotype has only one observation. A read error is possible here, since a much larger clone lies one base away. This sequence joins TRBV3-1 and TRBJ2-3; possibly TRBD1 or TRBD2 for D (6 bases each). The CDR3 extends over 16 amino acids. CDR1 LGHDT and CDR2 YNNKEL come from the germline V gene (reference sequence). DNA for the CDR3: TGTGCCAGCAGCCAAGTAGGGGGGATCGGCACAGAGACGCAGTATTTT. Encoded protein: CASSQVGGIGTETQYF.